The rows below give T cell receptor beta chains drawn from one sample of a study of T cell repertoires in cytomegalovirus infection. TCRdb re-derived calls from the reads in MiXCR, one entry per CDR3 protein. The sample has about 530,000 distinct CDR3 sequences, more than 25% seen once; the top ten hold under 15%. Sequencing was done on a sample of PBMCs. All receptors come from a human donor in good health (CMV status not recorded). Some clones in this sample may be carry-over from other donors' samples. CDR3s include the opening cysteine and the closing phenylalanine or tryptophan. D genes are given only for firm matches. The size of a clone is reported for some rows only, either as once, few or many, or as a class for expanded clones.

CDR3 protein | CDR3 DNA | J gene | D gene | V gene | clone size
CASKGAAEKLFF | TGTGCCAGCAAAGGGGCGGCTGAAAAACTGTTTTTT | TRBJ1-4 | NA | TRBV6-1 | NA
CASSRQLAGTSTDTQYF | TGTGCCAGCAGTCGCCAATTAGCGGGGACTAGCACAGATACGCAGTATTTT | TRBJ2-3 | TRBD2 | TRBV6-1 | once
CASSSAGQGTGTDTQYF | TGTGCCAGCAGTTCCGCGGGACAGGGAACAGGCACAGATACGCAGTATTTT | TRBJ2-3 | TRBD1 | TRBV28 | few
CASSLTGFGRDTGELFF | TGTGCCAGCAGTCTGACCGGGTTTGGGCGGGACACCGGGGAGCTGTTTTTT | TRBJ2-2 | NA | TRBV6-1 | few
CASSIAGSPPPPTSPLHF | TGTGCCAGTAGTATAGCAGGCAGTCCGCCGCCGCCGACTTCACCCCTCCACTTT | TRBJ1-6 | NA | TRBV19 | few
CASSLEGRGLDEQFF | TGTGCTAGCAGCTTAGAGGGTCGAGGGTTAGATGAGCAGTTCTTC | TRBJ2-1 | NA | TRBV7-7 | few
CASSLRVGASNTEAFF | TGTGCCAGCAGCTTGAGAGTGGGGGCTTCGAACACTGAAGCTTTCTTT | TRBJ1-1 | NA | TRBV5-6 | NA
CASRLASGMKTQYF | TGTGCCAGCAGGCTTGCTAGCGGGATGAAGACCCAGTACTTC | TRBJ2-5 | TRBD2 | TRBV2 | few
CASSQDWPLNYYGYTF | TGCGCCAGCAGCCAAGATTGGCCGCTTAATTACTATGGCTACACCTTC | TRBJ1-2 | NA | TRBV4-1 | NA
CAGRGGVNTEAFF | TGTGCCGGACGTGGGGGGGTCAACACTGAAGCTTTCTTT | TRBJ1-1 | NA | TRBV28 | few
CASRFAAGNTEAFF | TGTGCCAGCAGGTTCGCCGCAGGGAACACTGAAGCTTTCTTT | TRBJ1-1 | NA | TRBV11-3 | few
CASGPTGELFF | TGTGCTAGTGGTCCGACCGGGGAGCTGTTTTTT | TRBJ2-2 | NA | TRBV12-5 | once
CASPRSSYNEQFF | TGCGCCAGCCCCCGTAGCTCCTACAATGAGCAGTTCTTC | TRBJ2-1 | NA | TRBV23-1 | NA
CASSLQGLSNSPLHF | TGTGCCAGCAGCCTACAGGGTTTAAGCAATTCACCCCTCCACTTT | TRBJ1-6 | NA | TRBV7-9 | NA
CASSYVGTGQSYGYTF | TGTGCCAGCAGTTACGTCGGAACAGGTCAATCCTATGGCTACACCTTC | TRBJ1-2 | NA | TRBV6-5 | NA
CASSARGGWNSPLHF | TGTGCCAGCAGTGCCAGGGGAGGGTGGAATTCACCCCTCCACTTT | TRBJ1-6 | NA | TRBV2 | NA
CASSVATGANYGYTF | TGTGCCAGCAGCGTAGCGACAGGGGCTAACTATGGCTACACCTTC | TRBJ1-2 | TRBD1 | TRBV9 | few
CSVFRFGVSGTGPYNEQFF | TGCAGCGTTTTCCGGTTTGGTGTCAGCGGCACTGGACCCTACAATGAGCAGTTCTTC | TRBJ2-1 | NA | TRBV29-1 | NA
CASSLDSNGNQPQHF | TGTGCCAGCAGCTTAGACAGTAACGGTAATCAGCCCCAGCATTTT | TRBJ1-5 | NA | TRBV7-2 | few
CASSLAGERNIQYF | TGTGCCAGCAGCTTAGCGGGAGAACGGAACATTCAGTACTTC | TRBJ2-4 | NA | TRBV7-2 | many
CASSHAFNTEAFF | TGTGCCAGCAGCCATGCCTTTAACACTGAAGCTTTCTTT | TRBJ1-1 | NA | TRBV3-1 | NA
CASSIGQNNQPQHF | TGTGCCAGTAGTATAGGGCAGAACAATCAGCCCCAGCATTTT | TRBJ1-5 | NA | TRBV19 | NA
CASHTGEVMGGYTF | TGTGCCAGCCACACTGGGGAGGTGATGGGAGGCTACACCTTC | TRBJ1-2 | NA | TRBV7-9 | few
CASSFVDRGGYTF | TGTGCCAGCAGTTTCGTGGACAGGGGAGGCTACACCTTC | TRBJ1-2 | TRBD1 | TRBV27 | many
CASSYSPWTGGNTEAFF | TGTGCCAGCAGTTACTCCCCCTGGACAGGGGGAAACACTGAAGCTTTCTTT | TRBJ1-1 | TRBD1 | TRBV6-6 | NA
CATSREIGPGDGYTF | TGTGCCACCAGCAGAGAGATCGGACCCGGGGATGGCTACACCTTC | TRBJ1-2 | NA | TRBV15 | few
CASSSQTGGNYGYTF | TGTGCCAGCAGCTCTCAAACAGGGGGGAACTATGGCTACACCTTC | TRBJ1-2 | TRBD1 | TRBV7-2 | many
CASSIGLAGGPSTGELFF | TGTGCCAGCAGCATAGGACTAGCGGGAGGGCCGAGTACCGGGGAGCTGTTTTTT | TRBJ2-2 | TRBD2 | TRBV7-2 | many
CASSEAGGEQFF | TGTGCCAGCAGTGAAGCAGGTGGGGAGCAGTTCTTC | TRBJ2-1 | NA | TRBV6-1 | NA
CASSQDLGEPAKNIQYF | TGTGCCAGCAGCCAAGATCTGGGGGAGCCAGCCAAAAACATTCAGTACTTC | TRBJ2-4 | NA | TRBV14 | NA
CASSRARLAGSWKETQYF | TGTGCCAGCAGCCGGGCGAGACTAGCGGGTAGTTGGAAAGAGACCCAGTACTTC | TRBJ2-5 | TRBD2 | TRBV5-8 | few
CASSDSPSRDYEQYF | TGCGCCAGCAGTGATTCTCCTAGCAGAGACTACGAGCAGTACTTC | TRBJ2-7 | NA | TRBV10-2 | few
CASSLAFYEQYF | TGTGCCAGCAGTTTAGCTTTCTACGAGCAGTACTTC | TRBJ2-7 | NA | TRBV28 | NA
CASSQGRDEQFF | TGTGCCAGCAGCCAAGGGAGGGATGAGCAGTTCTTC | TRBJ2-1 | NA | TRBV3-1 | few
CASSGTTTDTQYF | TGTGCCAGTTCCGGGACCACCACAGATACGCAGTATTTT | TRBJ2-3 | NA | TRBV12-3/TRBV12-4 | few
CATSLTGASTDTQYF | TGTGCCACCAGCCTGACAGGGGCCAGCACAGATACGCAGTATTTT | TRBJ2-3 | TRBD1 | TRBV24-1 | NA
CASSSRVAEPYNEQFF | TGTGCCAGCAGCTCCCGGGTAGCGGAACCTTACAATGAGCAGTTCTTC | TRBJ2-1 | NA | TRBV5-4 | few
CASSPRSGGNQPQHF | TGCGCCAGCAGCCCCCGTTCGGGCGGGAATCAGCCCCAGCATTTT | TRBJ1-5 | NA | TRBV4-3 | few
CAWTPNTDTQYF | TGTGCCTGGACACCGAACACAGATACGCAGTATTTT | TRBJ2-3 | NA | TRBV30 | NA
CASSLVGPLYNEQFF | TGTGCCAGCAGCTTAGTAGGTCCCTTATACAATGAGCAGTTCTTC | TRBJ2-1 | NA | TRBV7-4 | NA
CASSLNTATNEKLFF | TGCGCCAGCAGCCTAAATACTGCAACTAATGAAAAACTGTTTTTT | TRBJ1-4 | NA | TRBV4-1 | NA
CASTSGVPPYSNQPQHF | TGTGCCAGCACCTCCGGGGTGCCCCCCTATAGCAATCAGCCCCAGCATTTT | TRBJ1-5 | NA | TRBV7-2 | few
CASTPAIAGRYEQYF | TGTGCCAGCACACCCGCGATAGCGGGACGCTACGAGCAGTACTTC | TRBJ2-7 | TRBD2 | TRBV28 | many
CASSLDYLRQETQYF | TGTGCCAGCAGCTTAGACTATTTGCGACAAGAGACCCAGTACTTC | TRBJ2-5 | NA | TRBV7-2 | many
CASSEAPGTQYF | TGTGCCAGCAGTGAAGCCCCCGGCACCCAGTACTTC | TRBJ2-5 | NA | TRBV2 | NA
CASSPPGGADTQYF | TGTGCCAGCAGCCCCCCTGGAGGGGCAGATACGCAGTATTTT | TRBJ2-3 | NA | TRBV12-3/TRBV12-4 | few
CSARDGVNEKLFF | TGCAGTGCTAGAGATGGGGTTAATGAAAAACTGTTTTTT | TRBJ1-4 | NA | TRBV20-1 | NA
CASSLLVRQGAETFF | TGTGCCAGCAGCTTATTAGTCCGACAGGGGGCAGAAACTTTCTTT | TRBJ1-1 | TRBD1 | TRBV7-2 | many
CAISELQGNTEAFF | TGTGCCATCAGTGAGTTACAGGGGAACACTGAAGCTTTCTTT | TRBJ1-1 | NA | TRBV10-3 | NA
CASSPNLVNEQFF | TGTGCCAGCAGCCCAAACCTAGTCAATGAGCAGTTCTTC | TRBJ2-1 | NA | TRBV7-9 | NA
CASRSSGRGTGELFF | TGTGCCAGCAGATCTAGCGGGAGGGGCACCGGGGAGCTGTTTTTT | TRBJ2-2 | TRBD2 | TRBV7-3 | NA
CASSQGTSGGWGGNEQFF | TGTGCCAGCAGTCAGGGGACTAGCGGGGGATGGGGGGGGAATGAGCAGTTCTTC | TRBJ2-1 | TRBD2 | TRBV12-3/TRBV12-4 | once
CASSYTGATGELFF | TGTGCCAGCAGCTACACAGGGGCCACCGGGGAGCTGTTTTTT | TRBJ2-2 | TRBD1 | TRBV7-2 | many
CAISQTGDSPLHF | TGTGCCATCAGTCAGACAGGGGATTCACCCCTCCACTTT | TRBJ1-6 | TRBD1 | TRBV10-3 | NA